Sequencing of this TCR beta chain was carried out in a study of technical replicates of blood from a few donors. Clones were read by immunoSEQ multiplex PCR, and TCRdb kept only the in-frame ones, dropping some. The sample has approximately 80,000 clones, roughly 98% seen once; the top ten hold roughly 0.15%. This clone was picked up one time. Sequenced material: T cells isolated from PBMCs. The receptor comes from a human donor in good health.

CDR3 region: CASSGGLATDTQYF. For the CDR3, the DNA is TGTGCCAGCAGCGGGGGACTAGCGACAGATACGCAGTATTTT. The chain couples TRBV14 to TRBJ2-3; 10 bases are shared with TRBD2. This CDR3 is 14 amino acids long. Trimming at V came to 5 bases and at J to 3 bases, leaving 2 bases not matched to a gene. The V gene's germline CDR1 is SGHDN and CDR2 FVKESK.